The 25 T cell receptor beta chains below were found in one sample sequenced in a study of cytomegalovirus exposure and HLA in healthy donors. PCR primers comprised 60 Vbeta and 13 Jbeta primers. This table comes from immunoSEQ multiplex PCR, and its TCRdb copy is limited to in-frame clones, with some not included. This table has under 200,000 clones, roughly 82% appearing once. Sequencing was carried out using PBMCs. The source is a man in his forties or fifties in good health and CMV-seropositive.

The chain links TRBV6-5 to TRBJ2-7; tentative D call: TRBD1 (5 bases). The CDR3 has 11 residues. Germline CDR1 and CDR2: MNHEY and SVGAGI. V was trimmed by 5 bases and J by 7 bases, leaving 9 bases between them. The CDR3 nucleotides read TGTGCCAGCAGTCTAACAGGAGAGCAGTACTTC. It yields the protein CASSLTGEQYF.

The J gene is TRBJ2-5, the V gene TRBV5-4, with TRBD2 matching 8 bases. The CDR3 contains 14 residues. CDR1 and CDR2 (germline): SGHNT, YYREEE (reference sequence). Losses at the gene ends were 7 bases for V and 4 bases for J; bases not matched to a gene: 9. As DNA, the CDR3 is TGTGCCAGCTATCGGCAGGCGGGGGGAGAGACCCAGTACTTC. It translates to CASYRQAGGETQYF.

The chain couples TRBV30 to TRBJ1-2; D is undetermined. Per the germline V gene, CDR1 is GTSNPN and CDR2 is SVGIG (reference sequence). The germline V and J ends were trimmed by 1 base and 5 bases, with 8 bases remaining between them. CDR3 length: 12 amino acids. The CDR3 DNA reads TGTGCCTGGAGTGGGCCGGGTTATGGCTACACCTTC. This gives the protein CAWSGPGYGYTF.

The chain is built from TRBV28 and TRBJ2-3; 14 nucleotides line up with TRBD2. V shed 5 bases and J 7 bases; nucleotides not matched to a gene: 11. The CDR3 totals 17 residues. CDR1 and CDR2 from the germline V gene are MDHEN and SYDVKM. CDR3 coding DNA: TGTGCCAGCAGTAAGCCCGGGACTAGCGGGAGTATAAATACGCAGTATTTT. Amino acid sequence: CASSKPGTSGSINTQYF.

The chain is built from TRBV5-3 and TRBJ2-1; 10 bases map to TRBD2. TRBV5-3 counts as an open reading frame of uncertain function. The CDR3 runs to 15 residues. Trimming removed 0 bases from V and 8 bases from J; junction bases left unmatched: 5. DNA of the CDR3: TGTGCCAGAAGCTTGGCGCAGCGGGAGGGCGATGAGCAGTTCTTC. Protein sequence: CARSLAQREGDEQFF.

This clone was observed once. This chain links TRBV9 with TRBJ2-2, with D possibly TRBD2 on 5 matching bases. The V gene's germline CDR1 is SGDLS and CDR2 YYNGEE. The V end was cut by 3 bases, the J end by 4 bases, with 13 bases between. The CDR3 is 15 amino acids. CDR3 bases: TGTGCCAGCAGCGAGAGGGTTGGGGTCACCGGGGAGCTGTTTTTT. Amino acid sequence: CASSERVGVTGELFF.

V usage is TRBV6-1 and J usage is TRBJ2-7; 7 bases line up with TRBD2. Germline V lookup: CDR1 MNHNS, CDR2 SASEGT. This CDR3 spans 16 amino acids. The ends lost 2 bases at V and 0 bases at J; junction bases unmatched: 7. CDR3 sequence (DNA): TGTGCCAGCAGTGAATGGGGAGGGGAGGTCTCCTACGAGCAGTACTTC. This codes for CASSEWGGEVSYEQYF.

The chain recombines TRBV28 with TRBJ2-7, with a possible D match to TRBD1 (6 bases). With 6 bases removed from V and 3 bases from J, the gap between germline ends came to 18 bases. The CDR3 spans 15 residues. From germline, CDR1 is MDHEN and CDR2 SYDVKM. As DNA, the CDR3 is TGTGCCAGCAGACCCGGACAGACCTGGGGCTACGAGCAGTACTTC. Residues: CASRPGQTWGYEQYF. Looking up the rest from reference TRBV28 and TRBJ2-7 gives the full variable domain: DVKVTQSSRYLVKRTGEKVFLECVQDMDHENMFWYRQDPGLGLRLIYFSYDVKMKEKGDIPEGYSVSREKKERFSLILESASTNQTSMYLCASRPGQTWGYEQYFGPGTRLTVT.

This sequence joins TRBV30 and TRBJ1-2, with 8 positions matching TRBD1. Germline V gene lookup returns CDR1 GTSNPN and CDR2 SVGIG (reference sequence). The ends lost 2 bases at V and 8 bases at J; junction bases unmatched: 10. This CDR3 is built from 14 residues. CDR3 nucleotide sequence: TGTGCCTGGAGTCTAAGGACAGGGCCCATCGGCTACACCTTC. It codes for CAWSLRTGPIGYTF.

The CDR3: CASSQRGGGDDTQYF. The CDR3 DNA sequence: TGCGCCAGCAGCCAGCGGGGCGGGGGGGACGATACGCAGTATTTT. The chain joins TRBV4-3 to TRBJ2-3; 9 bases align to TRBD2. Unmatched junction bases numbered 7, after V lost 3 bases and J lost 6 bases. Per the germline V gene, CDR1 is LGHNA and CDR2 is YSLEER. The CDR3 sequence is 15 residues long.

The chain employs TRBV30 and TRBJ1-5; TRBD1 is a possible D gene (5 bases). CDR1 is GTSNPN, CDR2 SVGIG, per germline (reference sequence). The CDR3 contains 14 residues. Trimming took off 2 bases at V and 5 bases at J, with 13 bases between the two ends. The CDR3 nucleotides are TGTGCCTGGAGTAAGGGGCTCGGAGATCAGCCCCAGCATTTT. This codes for CAWSKGLGDQPQHF.

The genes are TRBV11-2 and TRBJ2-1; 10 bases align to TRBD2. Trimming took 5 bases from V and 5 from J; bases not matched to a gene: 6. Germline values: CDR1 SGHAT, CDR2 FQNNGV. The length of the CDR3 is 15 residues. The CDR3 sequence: CASSLTSGTNNEQFF. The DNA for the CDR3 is TGTGCCAGCAGCCTTACTAGCGGGACCAACAATGAGCAGTTCTTC. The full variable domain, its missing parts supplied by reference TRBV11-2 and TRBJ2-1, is EAGVAQSPRYKIIEKRQSVAFWCNPISGHATLYWYQQILGQGPKLLIQFQNNGVVDDSQLPKDRFSAERLKGVDSTLKIQPAKLEDSAVYLCASSLTSGTNNEQFFGPGTRLTVL.

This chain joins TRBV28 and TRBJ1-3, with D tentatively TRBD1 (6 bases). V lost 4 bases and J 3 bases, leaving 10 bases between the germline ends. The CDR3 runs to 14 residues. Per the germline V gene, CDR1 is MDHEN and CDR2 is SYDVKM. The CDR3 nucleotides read TGTGCCAGCAGTTCCGGGGACATTGGAAACACCATATATTTT. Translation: CASSSGDIGNTIYF.

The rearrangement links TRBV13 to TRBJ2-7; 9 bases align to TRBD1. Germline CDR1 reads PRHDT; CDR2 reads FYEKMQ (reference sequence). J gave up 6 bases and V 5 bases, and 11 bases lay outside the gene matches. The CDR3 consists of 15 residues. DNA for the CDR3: TGTGCCAGCAGCCCCAGAGGGGGGACAGGGTTCGAGCAGTACTTC. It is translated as CASSPRGGTGFEQYF.

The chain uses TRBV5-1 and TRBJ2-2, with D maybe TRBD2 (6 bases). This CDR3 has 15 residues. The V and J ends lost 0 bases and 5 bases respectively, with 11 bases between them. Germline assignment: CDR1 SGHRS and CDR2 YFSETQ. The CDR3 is CASSLGASETGELFF. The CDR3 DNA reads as TGCGCCAGCAGCTTGGGGGCTAGCGAGACCGGGGAGCTGTTTTTT.

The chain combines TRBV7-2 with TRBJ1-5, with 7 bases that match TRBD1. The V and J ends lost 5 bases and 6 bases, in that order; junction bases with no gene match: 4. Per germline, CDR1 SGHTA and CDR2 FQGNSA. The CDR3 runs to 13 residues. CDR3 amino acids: CASSGQVPQPQHF. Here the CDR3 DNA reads TGTGCCAGCAGCGGACAGGTCCCTCAGCCCCAGCATTTT.

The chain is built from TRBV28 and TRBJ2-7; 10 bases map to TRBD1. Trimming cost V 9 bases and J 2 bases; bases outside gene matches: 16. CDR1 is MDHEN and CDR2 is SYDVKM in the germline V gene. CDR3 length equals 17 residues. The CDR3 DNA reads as TGTGCCAGTATCCGGGACAGGGGAACAATATTAACCTACGAGCAGTACTTC. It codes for CASIRDRGTILTYEQYF.

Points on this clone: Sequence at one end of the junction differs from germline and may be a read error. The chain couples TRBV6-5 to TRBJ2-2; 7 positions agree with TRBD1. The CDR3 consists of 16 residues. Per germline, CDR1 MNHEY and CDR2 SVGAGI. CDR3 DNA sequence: TGTGCCAGCAGTTACTCCTTGACAGGGAACATCGGGGAGCTGTTTTTT. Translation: CASSYSLTGNIGELFF.

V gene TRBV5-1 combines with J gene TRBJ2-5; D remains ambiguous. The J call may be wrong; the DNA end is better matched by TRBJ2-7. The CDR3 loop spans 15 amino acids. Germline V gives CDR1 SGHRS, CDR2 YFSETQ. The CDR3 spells CASSGQDFYSYEQYF. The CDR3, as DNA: TGCGCCAGCAGCGGGCAGGATTTCTACTCCTACGAGCAGTACTTC.

The chain's CDR3 is CASSSTSGGADTQYF. As DNA, the CDR3 is TGTGCCAGCAGCTCGACTAGCGGGGGGGCAGATACGCAGTATTTT. This chain links TRBV5-4 with TRBJ2-3; 14 bases line up with TRBD2. Germline V CDR1 and CDR2: SGHNT, YYREEE (reference sequence). The V and J ends lost 3 bases and 4 bases, in that order; junction bases with no gene match: 1. This CDR3 is built from 15 residues.

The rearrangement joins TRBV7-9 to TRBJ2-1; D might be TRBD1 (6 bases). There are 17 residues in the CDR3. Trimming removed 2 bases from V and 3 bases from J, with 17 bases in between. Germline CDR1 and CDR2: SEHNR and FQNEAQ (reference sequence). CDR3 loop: CASSLPQQGEGYNEQFF. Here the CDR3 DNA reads TGTGCCAGCAGCTTACCCCAACAGGGAGAGGGCTACAATGAGCAGTTCTTC.

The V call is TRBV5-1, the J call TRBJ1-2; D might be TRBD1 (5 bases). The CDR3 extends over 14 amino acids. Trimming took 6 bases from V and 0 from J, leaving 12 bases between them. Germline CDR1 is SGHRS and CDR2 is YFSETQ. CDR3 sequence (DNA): TGCGCCAGCAATAGGGGCGAGTCTAACTATGGCTACACCTTC. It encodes CASNRGESNYGYTF.

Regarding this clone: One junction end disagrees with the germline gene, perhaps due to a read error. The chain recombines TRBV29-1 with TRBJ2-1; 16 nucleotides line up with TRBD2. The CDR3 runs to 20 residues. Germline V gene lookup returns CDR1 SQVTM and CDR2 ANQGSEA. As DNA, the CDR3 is TGCAGCGCTGAAATGAGCCCGGGACTAGCGGGGGGGCGTTCCTACAATGAGCAGTTCTTC. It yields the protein CSAEMSPGLAGGRSYNEQFF.

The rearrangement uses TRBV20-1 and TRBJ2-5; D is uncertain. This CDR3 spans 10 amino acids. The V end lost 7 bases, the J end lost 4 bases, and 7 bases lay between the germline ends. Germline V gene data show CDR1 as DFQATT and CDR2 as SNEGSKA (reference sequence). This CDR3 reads CSVLRETQYF. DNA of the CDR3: TGCAGTGTCCTTCGAGAGACCCAGTACTTC.

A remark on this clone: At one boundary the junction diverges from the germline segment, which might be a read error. CDR3 sequence (DNA): TGTGCCAGCAGCCCCGTAGCGGGGGGTTCCACATATACGCAGTATTTT. The encoded protein is CASSPVAGGSTYTQYF. The V gene is TRBV5-6, the J gene TRBJ2-3; TRBD2 matches 10 bases. Germline V gene data show CDR1 as SGHDT and CDR2 as YYEEEE. The CDR3 is made up of 16 amino acids.